Below are 17 T cell receptor beta chains sequenced from a single sample in a study of OX40 agonist ivuxolimab in advanced cancers. Sequencing used immunoSEQ multiplex PCR; TCRdb keeps in-frame clones, though not all of them. The profile shows around 50,000 clones, 70% to 90% of them singletons. This specimen was CD4+ or CD8+ T cells sorted from blood, taken in a trial of the OX40 agonist ivuxolimab. These receptors were taken from an adult with an advanced solid tumor such as melanoma, head and neck, liver or kidney cancer.

This rearrangement joins TRBV18 to TRBJ2-7, with 7 positions matching TRBD2. J lost 5 bases, V lost 8 bases, and 9 bases had no gene match. The CDR3 covers 13 residues. Germline CDR1 and CDR2: KGHSH and LQKENI. CDR3 region: CASALGGPHEQYF. CDR3 bases: TGTGCCAGCGCCCTGGGAGGGCCCCACGAGCAGTACTTC.

The rearrangement joins TRBV28 to TRBJ2-3; either TRBD1 or TRBD2 may fit D (5 bases each). The CDR3 has 14 residues. Germline values: CDR1 MDHEN, CDR2 SYDVKM. V was clipped by 2 bases and J by 4 bases, with 10 bases between them. The CDR3 DNA sequence: TGTGCCAGCAGTTTACCTGGGACCCCAGATACGCAGTATTTT. Translation gives CASSLPGTPDTQYF.

About this clone: In the same sample, other DNA sequences code for this CDR3. CDR3 DNA: TGTGCCACCAGCAGCCCTTCCGCGCCGACAGGGAGTATGAACGAGCAGTACTTC. It translates to CATSSPSAPTGSMNEQYF. V and J are TRBV15 and TRBJ2-7; 7 bases are a match to TRBD1. V trimming: 3 bases; J trimming: 5 bases; junction bases outside the gene matches: 19. The CDR3 totals 18 residues. Germline loops: CDR1 LNHNV, CDR2 YYDKDF (reference sequence).

The CDR3 reads CASSLTGFSRDTQYF. In nucleotides, the CDR3 is TGTGCCAGCAGCCTTACGGGCTTTTCCAGGGATACGCAGTATTTT. The chain carries TRBV27 and TRBJ2-3; D not certain. This CDR3 spans 15 amino acids. The germline V gene has CDR1 MNHEY and CDR2 SMNVEV (reference sequence). The ends were cut back, 6 bases at V and 6 bases at J, with 19 bases in the middle.

The rearrangement links TRBV10-3 to TRBJ2-1; D may be TRBD2 (6 bases). V lost 11 bases and J 7 bases, leaving 15 bases between the germline ends. Germline CDR1 is ENHRY and CDR2 is SYGVKD. This CDR3 region has 12 residues. Written as DNA, the CDR3 is TGTGCCGCTGGAGGGCCGCGGAATGAGCAGTTCTTC. It encodes CAAGGPRNEQFF.

The chain links TRBV9 to TRBJ2-3; D not resolved. The length of the CDR3 is 16 residues. V dropped 0 bases and J dropped 0 bases, with 11 bases sitting between them. Germline lookup yields CDR1 SGDLS and CDR2 YYNGEE. CDR3 nucleotides: TGTGCCAGCAGCGTAGAAGCAACCTCTAGCACAGATACGCAGTATTTT. It specifies CASSVEATSSTDTQYF.

This chain links TRBV28 with TRBJ1-5; D is perhaps TRBD1 (6 bases). V gave up 6 bases and J gave up 0 bases, with 12 bases separating them. This CDR3 contains 15 residues. Germline V lookup: CDR1 MDHEN, CDR2 SYDVKM. CDR3 nucleotides: TGTGCCAGCAGGCGCCAGGGGCCTAGCAATCAGCCCCAGCATTTT. As protein: CASRRQGPSNQPQHF.

This rearrangement joins TRBV7-2 to TRBJ2-3, with D possibly being TRBD2 (6 bases). The germline V gene has CDR1 SGHTA and CDR2 FQGNSA. The CDR3 has 15 residues. With 2 bases removed from V and 1 base from J, the gap between germline ends came to 10 bases. This CDR3 reads CASSLIGGGTDTQYF. As DNA, the CDR3 is TGTGCCAGCAGCTTAATCGGCGGGGGCACAGATACGCAGTATTTT. The full variable domain, its missing parts supplied by reference TRBV7-2 and TRBJ2-3, is GAGVSQSPSNKVTEKGKDVELRCDPISGHTALYWYRQSLGQGLEFLIYFQGNSAPDKSGLPSDRFSAERTGGSVSTLTIQRTQQEDSAVYLCASSLIGGGTDTQYFGPGTRLTVL.

J is TRBJ1-4 and V is TRBV2, with 8 bases that match TRBD1. The germline V gene encodes CDR1 SNHLY and CDR2 FYNNEI. CDR3 length equals 15 residues. Germline trimming cut 5 bases from V and 7 bases from J; bases unmatched to any gene: 9. The CDR3 nucleotides are TGTGCCAGCAGTACATTGACAGGGGCGGGTGAAAAACTGTTTTTT. It is translated as CASSTLTGAGEKLFF.

The chain links TRBV5-1 to TRBJ2-7; 9 bases fit TRBD2. The CDR3 is 15 amino acids. With V trimmed by 0 bases and J by 4 bases, 5 bases remained unmatched. Per the germline V gene, CDR1 is SGHRS and CDR2 is YFSETQ. CDR3 coding DNA: TGCGCCAGCAGCTTGGAGGCTAGCGGGATGTACGAGCAGTACTTC. Residues: CASSLEASGMYEQYF.

The rearrangement links TRBV27 to TRBJ2-1; D ambiguous. Deletions cut 4 bases from V and 2 bases from J, with 15 bases between. This CDR3 region has 16 residues. Germline V gene data show CDR1 as MNHEY and CDR2 as SMNVEV (reference sequence). The DNA for the CDR3 is TGTGCCAGCAGTTCTAAGCCCCTAGGGACCTACAATGAGCAGTTCTTC. This codes for CASSSKPLGTYNEQFF.

In regard to this clone: Additional DNA sequences in this sample encode the identical CDR3. The chain has TRBV7-9 and TRBJ1-5, with no clear D. The CDR3 consists of 12 residues. The V end was cut by 1 base, the J end by 5 bases, with 3 bases between. Germline assignment: CDR1 SEHNR and CDR2 FQNEAQ (reference sequence). The CDR3 loop is CASSLGDQPQHF. DNA of the CDR3: TGTGCCAGCAGCTTAGGAGATCAGCCCCAGCATTTT.

V usage is TRBV9 and J usage is TRBJ2-2, with D possibly being TRBD1 (7 bases). The germline gives CDR1 SGDLS, CDR2 YYNGEE. The CDR3 length is 16 residues. V was shortened by 3 bases and J by 3 bases, with 15 bases between the two germline ends. The CDR3 loop is CASSALTGEDTGELFF. The CDR3 DNA reads TGTGCCAGCAGCGCCCTAACAGGGGAGGACACCGGGGAGCTGTTTTTT.

V usage is TRBV30 and J usage is TRBJ1-1, with D uncertain. The V gene lost 0 bases and the J gene lost 0 bases, with 8 bases spanning the gap. CDR3 length: 14 amino acids. In germline, CDR1 is GTSNPN, CDR2 SVGIG (reference sequence). The CDR3 DNA follows: TGTGCCTGGAGTGTACAGCCCATGAACACTGAAGCTTTCTTT. It codes for CAWSVQPMNTEAFF.

This chain links TRBV7-9 with TRBJ1-6; no reliable D call. Germline values: CDR1 SEHNR, CDR2 FQNEAQ (reference sequence). Trimming took off 5 bases at V and 13 bases at J, with 12 bases between the two ends. This CDR3 comprises 12 residues. CDR3 in DNA: TGTGCCAGCAGCAACGGACTGGGCCCCCTCCACTTT. This gives the protein CASSNGLGPLHF. The full variable domain, its missing parts supplied by reference TRBV7-9 and TRBJ1-6, is DTGVSQNPRHKITKRGQNVTFRCDPISEHNRLYWYRQTLGQGPEFLTYFQNEAQLEKSRLLSDRFSAERPKGSFSTLEIQRTEQGDSAMYLCASSNGLGPLHFGNGTRLTVT.

This clone has just a few counts. The chain carries TRBV6-5 and TRBJ2-7; TRBD2 matches 8 bases. In germline, CDR1 is MNHEY, CDR2 SVGAGI. V gave up 4 bases and J gave up 6 bases; unmatched junction bases: 5. The CDR3 has 13 amino acids. As DNA, the CDR3 is TGTGCCAGCAGTTCGGGACTAGGGAGCGAGCAGTACGTC. Protein: CASSSGLGSEQYV.

This clone was detected once. V is TRBV2 and J is TRBJ2-7, with 10 nucleotides matching TRBD1. This CDR3 is 14 amino acids long. The ends lost 10 bases at V and 6 bases at J; junction bases unmatched: 12. Germline V gives CDR1 SNHLY, CDR2 FYNNEI. The CDR3 DNA follows: TGTGCCACAGGCCGGGACAGGGGTTTGAGCGAGCAGTACGTC. Translated: CATGRDRGLSEQYV.